The 9 T cell receptor beta chains in this list originate from one sample, sequenced in a study of shared clonotypes between healthy human individuals. Terminally differentiated effector memory CD45RA+ cells were left out of the naive CD8 fraction, which was CD45RO-negative and positively selected for CCR7. The method was immunoSEQ multiplex PCR; TCRdb's version includes in-frame clones alone and lacks a portion of them. The sample lists 630,000 or so clones; 98% were seen once. The specimen sequenced was naive CD8+ T cells sorted from blood. The receptors shown here come from a man in his thirties or forties in good health.

The rearrangement joins TRBV6-1 to TRBJ1-4, with a possible D match to TRBD1 (6 bases). Germline CDR1 reads MNHNS; CDR2 reads SASEGT. CDR3 length: 13 residues. V shed 8 bases and J shed 8 bases, with 15 bases lying between them. The CDR3, as DNA: TGTGCCAGCCGAGCAGGGGAGAGCGAAAAACTGTTTTTT. This encodes CASRAGESEKLFF.

This clone was counted once. Additional DNA sequences in this sample encode the identical CDR3. The V and J genes are TRBV27 and TRBJ1-5, with D possibly being TRBD1 (6 bases). CDR3 length: 13 amino acids. Trimming cost V 4 bases and J 2 bases, with 6 bases left between them. Germline-derived CDR1 and CDR2 are MNHEY and SMNVEV (reference sequence). The CDR3 loop reads CASSWGRNQPQHF. As DNA, the CDR3 is TGTGCCAGCAGTTGGGGGCGCAATCAGCCCCAGCATTTT.

This clone was picked up one time. The V and J genes are TRBV25-1 and TRBJ2-7; a weak D match, TRBD2 (5 bases). V was cut by 2 bases and J by 6 bases, with 14 bases left in between. The length of the CDR3 is 14 residues. CDR1 is MGHDK, CDR2 SYGVNS, per germline. The CDR3 DNA follows: TGTGCCAGCAGTGAAAGTCTGATCCGGGGCGAGCAGTACTTC. It yields the protein CASSESLIRGEQYF.

J is TRBJ2-7 and V is TRBV5-1; D possibly corresponds to TRBD1 (5 bases). The CDR3 runs to 15 residues. Germline V lookup: CDR1 SGHRS, CDR2 YFSETQ. The V end was cut by 2 bases, the J end by 2 bases, with 14 bases between. The CDR3 loop reads CASSFGAAEAYEQYF. The CDR3 DNA follows: TGCGCCAGCAGCTTTGGGGCAGCCGAGGCCTACGAGCAGTACTTC.

The table lists this clone with a count of one. The chain has TRBV7-8 and TRBJ2-1; 7 positions agree with TRBD2. The CDR3 covers 15 residues. Germline-derived CDR1 and CDR2 are SGHVS and FQNEAQ. V shed 4 bases and J 2 bases; nucleotides not matched to a gene: 5. The CDR3 here is CASSSPSGTYNEQFF. CDR3 nucleotides: TGTGCCAGCAGCTCCCCTAGCGGTACCTACAATGAGCAGTTCTTC.

The genes are TRBV10-2 and TRBJ2-1; D might be TRBD2 (6 bases). Germline V gene lookup returns CDR1 WSHSY and CDR2 SAAADI. Deletions cut 7 bases from V and 8 bases from J, with 15 bases between. This CDR3 spans 13 amino acids. The CDR3 DNA follows: TGCGCCAGCACCCGGGCGGACTATGATGAGCAGTTCTTC. This translates into CASTRADYDEQFF.

This chain joins TRBV27 and TRBJ2-3; TRBD1 matches 9 bases. The CDR3 runs 16 residues. With 5 bases clipped from V and 2 bases from J, the junction kept 8 bases outside the gene matches. Germline V CDR1 and CDR2: MNHEY, SMNVEV (reference sequence). CDR3 amino acids: CASSPDRGTPTDTQYF. In DNA form, the CDR3 reads TGTGCCAGCAGTCCCGACAGGGGGACTCCCACAGATACGCAGTATTTT.

V and J are TRBV1 and TRBJ2-7; the table names TRBD1, a call not compared with the DNA. TRBV1 has pseudogene status. This CDR3 has 11 residues. The CDR3 sequence: CTSSPNYEQYF. DNA for the CDR3: TGCACCAGCAGCCCCAATTACGAGCAGTACTTC.

The genes are TRBV13 and TRBJ2-1; TRBD2 matches at 12 bases. The CDR3 runs 17 residues. The J segment lost 7 bases and the V segment lost 1 base, leaving 8 bases of the junction unmatched. In germline, CDR1 is PRHDT, CDR2 FYEKMQ (reference sequence). The CDR3 DNA follows: TGTGCCAGCAGCTTAGATTCCTCTAGCGGGAGGGGTAATGAGCAGTTCTTC. It yields the protein CASSLDSSSGRGNEQFF.